Presented here are 32 T cell receptor beta chains from one specimen sequenced in a study of blood T cell repertoires in COVID-19. TCRdb's table, derived via immunoSEQ multiplex PCR, lists solely in-frame clones and lacks some. The sample records roughly 180,000 clones, about four fifths being singletons. The sample comprised peripheral blood. The receptor set was obtained from a woman older than 75 with active or convalescent COVID-19.

V is TRBV6-1 and J is TRBJ2-3; 9 positions match TRBD2. The CDR3 has 16 residues. The trim removed 2 bases at V and 2 bases at J, leaving 5 bases unmatched. Germline lookup yields CDR1 MNHNS and CDR2 SASEGT. The CDR3 sequence: CASSEMVAGVTDTQYF. CDR3 in DNA: TGTGCCAGCAGTGAAATGGTAGCGGGAGTCACAGATACGCAGTATTTT.

The J gene is TRBJ2-1, the V gene TRBV7-3; 8 positions agree with TRBD2. With V trimmed by 2 bases and J by 9 bases, 9 bases remained unmatched. The germline V gene encodes CDR1 SGHTA and CDR2 FQGTGA. The CDR3 has 15 residues. The CDR3 DNA reads as TGTGCCAGCAGCTTATCGGCGGGAGGAAGAGGTGAGCAGTTCTTC. It specifies CASSLSAGGRGEQFF.

The CDR3, as DNA: TGCGCCAGCAGTGAGAATACCCTCCCGAGCACTGAAGCTTTCTTT. This sequence encodes CASSENTLPSTEAFF. The chain joins TRBV10-2 to TRBJ1-1; D not resolved. There are 15 residues in the CDR3. Germline lookup yields CDR1 WSHSY and CDR2 SAAADI. V was shortened by 2 bases and J by 4 bases, with 14 bases between the two germline ends.

The J gene is TRBJ1-6, the V gene TRBV21-1; TRBD1 was called by the table and not checked on the DNA. TRBV21-1 is a listed pseudogene. The CDR3 is 16 amino acids. For the CDR3, the DNA is TGTGCCAGCATCCTACAGGGGAGCTCCTATAATTCACCCCTCCACTTT. This sequence encodes CASILQGSSYNSPLHF.

This clone was observed a single time. CDR3 nucleotide sequence: TGTGCCAGCAGTGTATCGCTAGATACCTACAATGAGCAGTTCTTC. It is translated as CASSVSLDTYNEQFF. The gene calls are TRBV2 and TRBJ2-1; D is undetermined. Germline V lookup: CDR1 SNHLY, CDR2 FYNNEI. The V end lost 4 bases, the J end lost 2 bases, and 12 bases lay between the germline ends. The CDR3 consists of 15 residues.

The chain couples TRBV5-4 to TRBJ2-1, with TRBD1 identical over 7 bases. The V gene end was trimmed by 3 bases and the J gene end by 9 bases; junction bases not matched to a gene: 12. This CDR3 region has 15 residues. In germline, CDR1 is SGHNT, CDR2 YYREEE (reference sequence). CDR3 sequence (DNA): TGTGCCAGCAGCTCCGGGACAGTGTCCCTCGGTGAGCAGTTCTTC. Amino acids: CASSSGTVSLGEQFF. The full variable domain, in which reference TRBV5-4 and TRBJ2-1 provide the parts outside the CDR3, is ETGVTQSPTHLIKTRGQQVTLRCSSQSGHNTVSWYQQALGQGPQFIFQYYREEENGRGNFPPRFSGLQFPNYSSELNVNALELDDSALYLCASSSGTVSLGEQFFGPGTRLTVL.

On this clone: Additional DNA sequences in this sample encode the identical CDR3. The rearrangement joins TRBV30 to TRBJ2-2; the match to TRBD1 covers 8 bases. The CDR3 has 16 residues. The trim removed 0 bases at V and 7 bases at J, leaving 10 bases unmatched. CDR1 is GTSNPN, CDR2 SVGIG, per germline (reference sequence). CDR3 nucleotide sequence: TGTGCCTGGAGTGTACTCCCGGACAGGGAGCGCGGGGAGCTGTTTTTT. This sequence encodes CAWSVLPDRERGELFF.

V and J are TRBV5-6 and TRBJ1-2, with D maybe TRBD1 (5 bases). Trimming took 0 bases from V and 1 from J, leaving 10 bases between them. CDR3 size: 15 residues. Germline loops: CDR1 SGHDT, CDR2 YYEEEE. The CDR3 protein is CASSLAGGDNYGYTF. For the CDR3, the DNA is TGTGCCAGCAGCTTGGCCGGGGGAGATAACTATGGCTACACCTTC.

In DNA, the CDR3 is TGTGCCAGCAGCCAAGTACAGGGGGCTGGGGGCTACACCTTC. Protein sequence: CASSQVQGAGGYTF. This chain uses TRBV28 with TRBJ1-2, with 9 bases that match TRBD1. J gave up 8 bases and V 6 bases, and 10 bases lay outside the gene matches. The CDR3 contains 14 residues. Germline CDR1 MDHEN, CDR2 SYDVKM.

This clone was counted a single time. V is TRBV9 and J is TRBJ2-7, with 10 bases matching TRBD2. CDR3 length: 15 residues. Germline values: CDR1 SGDLS, CDR2 YYNGEE. After removal of 4 bases from V and 7 bases from J, the junction contained 11 bases not matched to a gene. The CDR3 loop is CASSPTGTSVREQYF. The DNA of the CDR3 is TGTGCCAGCAGCCCTACAGGGACTAGCGTGCGGGAGCAGTACTTC.

The CDR3 sequence: CASSGTGRVTGELFF. DNA of the CDR3: TGTGCCAGTAGTGGGACAGGGCGGGTCACCGGGGAGCTGTTTTTT. The chain joins TRBV19 to TRBJ2-2; TRBD1 agrees at 9 bases. This CDR3 has 15 residues. CDR1 is LNHDA and CDR2 is SQIVND in the germline V gene (reference sequence). Losses at the gene ends were 5 bases for V and 4 bases for J; bases not matched to a gene: 5.

The chain joins TRBV5-5 to TRBJ1-1; D not resolved. The V and J ends lost 1 base and 0 bases respectively, with 13 bases between them. Germline CDR1 SGHKS, CDR2 YYEKEE (reference sequence). This CDR3 spans 16 amino acids. The CDR3 sequence is CASSLLQSLMNTEAFF. The CDR3 coding sequence is TGTGCCAGCAGCTTGTTACAGTCTTTGATGAACACTGAAGCTTTCTTT. Filled out from reference TRBV5-5 and TRBJ1-1, the complete variable domain reads DAGVTQSPTHLIKTRGQQVTLRCSPISGHKSVSWYQQVLGQGPQFIFQYYEKEERGRGNFPDRFSARQFPNYSSELNVNALLLGDSALYLCASSLLQSLMNTEAFFGQGTRLTVV.

This chain uses TRBV7-2 with TRBJ2-5, with D possibly being TRBD2 (6 bases). Trimming stripped 2 bases from V and 6 bases from J, with 10 bases between. The CDR3 is made up of 13 amino acids. Germline CDR1 SGHTA, CDR2 FQGNSA. In DNA form, the CDR3 reads TGTGCCAGCAGCTTAAACGGGAGAAAGACCCAGTACTTC. Protein: CASSLNGRKTQYF.

The chain uses TRBV9 and TRBJ2-1; D is possibly TRBD2 (5 bases). Trimming cost V 3 bases and J 3 bases, with 7 bases left between them. The CDR3 length is 13 residues. Germline V lookup: CDR1 SGDLS, CDR2 YYNGEE. This CDR3 reads CASSAGVYNEQFF. CDR3 bases: TGTGCCAGCAGCGCCGGGGTCTACAATGAGCAGTTCTTC.

The chain carries TRBV5-1 and TRBJ2-7, with TRBD1 identical over 9 bases. The CDR3 sequence is 14 residues long. V was pared by 4 bases and J by 4 bases, with 6 bases of the junction left unmatched. Germline-derived CDR1 and CDR2 are SGHRS and YFSETQ. CDR3 nucleotide sequence: TGCGCCAGCAGCCTTACCGGGACAGGGTACGAGCAGTACTTC. Translating gives CASSLTGTGYEQYF.

This clone was seen a few times. The chain uses TRBV5-6 and TRBJ2-1; TRBD2 is a possible D gene (5 bases). CDR1 and CDR2 (germline): SGHDT, YYEEEE. This CDR3 comprises 15 residues. The V gene lost 0 bases and the J gene lost 9 bases, with 16 bases spanning the gap. The CDR3 DNA follows: TGTGCCAGCAGCTTGGCCGGGGTCCAGACGGGTGAGCAGTTCTTC. It specifies CASSLAGVQTGEQFF.

V usage is TRBV7-3 and J usage is TRBJ1-3; TRBD1 matches 7 bases. CDR3 length: 14 residues. The V gene's germline CDR1 is SGHTA and CDR2 FQGTGA. The J segment lost 1 base and the V segment lost 5 bases, leaving 2 bases of the junction unmatched. The CDR3 sequence: CASSAGGSGNTIYF. The CDR3 DNA is TGTGCCAGCAGCGCAGGGGGGTCTGGAAACACCATATATTTT. The variable domain in full, with the rest retrieved from reference TRBV7-3 and TRBJ1-3, is GAGVSQTPSNKVTEKGKYVELRCDPISGHTALYWYRQSLGQGPEFLIYFQGTGAADDSGLPNDRFFAVRPEGSVSTLKIQRTERGDSAVYLCASSAGGSGNTIYFGEGSWLTVV.

DNA of the CDR3: TGTGCCAGCAGGGGGAGTGTTGTCACTGAAGCTTTCTTT. The encoded protein is CASRGSVVTEAFF. V usage is TRBV2 and J usage is TRBJ1-1, with no clear D. This CDR3 is built from 13 residues. The V gene's germline CDR1 is SNHLY and CDR2 FYNNEI. Trimming removed 6 bases from V and 4 bases from J, with 12 bases in between.

This chain uses TRBV5-8 with TRBJ2-4; D perhaps matches TRBD1 (5 bases). V was cut by 4 bases and J by 0 bases, with 14 bases left in between. The germline gives CDR1 SGHTS, CDR2 YDEGEE. This CDR3 spans 16 amino acids. In DNA, the CDR3 is TGTGCCAGCAGCCAGACAGCTCTCCTAGCCAAAAACATTCAGTACTTC. It encodes CASSQTALLAKNIQYF.

The chain couples TRBV19 to TRBJ1-5; the D gene is possibly TRBD1 (5 bases). The CDR3 covers 13 residues. The V end was cut by 2 bases, the J end by 4 bases, with 6 bases between. In germline, CDR1 is LNHDA, CDR2 SQIVND (reference sequence). This CDR3 is CASSIKGNQPQHF. CDR3 nucleotides: TGTGCCAGTAGTATAAAGGGGAATCAGCCCCAGCATTTT.

The V call is TRBV28, the J call TRBJ1-5; D is perhaps TRBD1 (5 bases). The V end was cut by 1 base, the J end by 7 bases, with 14 bases between. The CDR3 has 15 residues. CDR1 and CDR2 from the germline V gene are MDHEN and SYDVKM. CDR3 coding DNA: TGTGCCAGCAGTTTATCGTTCAGGGAAGCCCAGCCCCAGCATTTT. Its protein is CASSLSFREAQPQHF.

This clone came up a few times. The chain uses TRBV6-5 and TRBJ1-4; 9 bases agree with TRBD1. Germline CDR1 is MNHEY and CDR2 is SVGAGI. J gave up 5 bases and V 6 bases, and 4 bases lay outside the gene matches. CDR3 size: 14 residues. The CDR3 is CASSLGTGNEKLFF. The CDR3 DNA follows: TGTGCCAGCAGCCTGGGGACAGGGAATGAAAAACTGTTTTTT.

The rearrangement uses TRBV14 and TRBJ2-2; TRBD1 aligns across 7 bases. Germline CDR1 and CDR2: SGHDN and FVKESK. The CDR3 runs 14 residues. The V segment lost 8 bases and the J segment 0 bases; nucleotides outside the gene matches: 3. DNA of the CDR3: TGTGCCAGCGCAACAGGGGCGAACACCGGGGAGCTGTTTTTT. Protein product: CASATGANTGELFF.

This chain joins TRBV28 and TRBJ2-5; 7 bases map to TRBD2. The germline gives CDR1 MDHEN, CDR2 SYDVKM. The CDR3 is 14 residues long. Losses at the gene ends were 2 bases for V and 2 bases for J; bases not matched to a gene: 2. The CDR3 sequence: CASSLLAAQETQYF. CDR3 nucleotide sequence: TGTGCCAGCAGTTTACTAGCGGCTCAAGAGACCCAGTACTTC.

The CDR3 loop is CASSDGQHINTIYF. CDR3 DNA: TGTGCCAGCAGCGATGGACAGCACATAAACACCATATATTTT. The chain recombines TRBV7-9 with TRBJ1-3, with D perhaps matching TRBD1 (6 bases). Per the germline V gene, CDR1 is SEHNR and CDR2 is FQNEAQ (reference sequence). This CDR3 has 14 residues. V lost 5 bases to trimming and J lost 6 bases, with 14 bases between them.

This CDR3 is CASRPGTGQETQYF. In DNA, the CDR3 is TGCGCCAGCAGACCCGGGACTGGACAAGAGACCCAGTACTTC. The rearrangement links TRBV5-1 to TRBJ2-5, with a tentative D call TRBD2 (6 bases). V gave up 5 bases and J gave up 2 bases, with 13 bases separating them. The CDR3 is made up of 14 amino acids. CDR1 SGHRS and CDR2 YFSETQ come from the germline V gene.

This chain links TRBV27 with TRBJ1-4, with 8 bases fitting TRBD1. CDR1 and CDR2 from the germline V gene are MNHEY and SMNVEV (reference sequence). The CDR3 extends over 16 amino acids. J lost 3 bases, V lost 5 bases, and 8 bases had no gene match. The DNA for the CDR3 is TGTGCCAGCAGTGGGGACAGGAGGTCGGCTAATGAAAAACTGTTTTTT. Translating it yields CASSGDRRSANEKLFF.

The chain is built from TRBV3-1 (or the pseudogene TRBV3-2) and TRBJ2-5; TRBD2 matches 10 bases. The CDR3 runs 13 residues. The trim removed 6 bases at V and 7 bases at J, leaving 5 bases unmatched. Germline CDR1 LGHDT, CDR2 YNNKEL (reference sequence). This chain's CDR3 is CASRGLARTTQYF. The DNA of the CDR3 is TGTGCCAGCAGGGGACTAGCGAGAACGACCCAGTACTTC.

This sequence joins TRBV19 and TRBJ1-2; 7 nucleotides align to TRBD1. Germline CDR1 is LNHDA and CDR2 is SQIVND (reference sequence). Trimming took 4 bases from V and 0 from J; bases not matched to a gene: 11. The CDR3 spans 17 residues. The CDR3 nucleotides are TGTGCCAGTAGTAGGGGACAGTTAAGGAGACCTAACTATGGCTACACCTTC. Its protein is CASSRGQLRRPNYGYTF.

V gene TRBV28 combines with J gene TRBJ2-3, with TRBD2 identical over 8 bases. This CDR3 region has 13 residues. J gave up 15 bases and V 5 bases, and 13 bases lay outside the gene matches. CDR1 is MDHEN, CDR2 SYDVKM, per germline. The CDR3 DNA follows: TGTGCCAGCAGTCCGATTAGCGGGATTAACCGATATTTT. It translates to CASSPISGINRYF.

This clone is a singleton in its sample. The chain joins TRBV9 to TRBJ1-1, with 8 bases aligning to TRBD1. V lost 6 bases, J lost 5 bases, and 9 bases stayed unmatched. Germline V gene sequence: CDR1 SGDLS, CDR2 YYNGEE. This CDR3 spans 14 amino acids. CDR3 DNA sequence: TGTGCCAGCAACTGGGCAGGGGGCGAAACTGAAGCTTTCTTT. Amino acids: CASNWAGGETEAFF.

The genes are TRBV9 and TRBJ1-1, with 12 bases identical to TRBD1. V dropped 0 bases and J dropped 5; count of bases not matched to a gene: 8. CDR1 is SGDLS and CDR2 is YYNGEE in the germline V gene. The CDR3 extends over 17 amino acids. The DNA for the CDR3 is TGTGCCAGCAGCGTAGCTCCGGGACAGGGGGCAAGTACTGAAGCTTTCTTT. It encodes CASSVAPGQGASTEAFF.